Listed here is a single TCR beta chain. Its antigen remains unidentified. These data belong to a study of response to subunit inactivated influenza vaccine. Germline V lookup: CDR1 LGHDT, CDR2 YNNKEL (reference sequence). V shed 4 bases, J shed 0 bases, and the junction held 4 bases outside the gene matches. The CDR3 length is 15 residues. Via MiXCR, TCRdb re-called the RT-PCR reads, giving one row per CDR3 protein. The sample has some 850,000 distinct CDR3 sequences; 15% to 20% are singletons. Study-level points and caveats: Authors suggested seasonal influenza vaccinations each recruit few new T cells.

This clonotype was obtained from a man aged 45-60 years who received an inactivated influenza vaccine. The V and J genes are TRBV3-1 and TRBJ2-3; 7 bases match TRBD1. The input for sequencing was PBMCs from blood, taken about 5 days after vaccination. CDR3 sequence (DNA): TGTGCCAGCAGCCGGGGACAGACTAGCACAGATACGCAGTATTTT. Its protein is CASSRGQTSTDTQYF.